This T cell receptor beta chain originates from a study of T cell repertoires in cytomegalovirus infection. Study as a whole: HLA-B-restricted CMV epitopes that are well studied were used alongside recently identified HLA-C-restricted ones. From public TCR beta signatures came an indication of both CMV infection and matching HLA type.

Comment on this clonotype: The antigen is unknown.

Germline V lookup: CDR1 MNHEY, CDR2 SMNVEV (reference sequence). The CDR3 extends over 16 amino acids. V gave up 5 bases and J gave up 4 bases; unmatched junction bases: 11. TCRdb fed the reads into MiXCR, producing one record per CDR3 protein. The profile shows around 100,000 distinct CDR3 sequences, 30% of them singletons. Regarding the study as a whole: HLA-C-restricted CMV-specific TCR beta clonotypes prevailed in the ex vivo response. Accumulated public TCR beta family frequency recognized individuals carrying CMV together with the relevant HLA.

The chain links TRBV27 to TRBJ2-7, with TRBD1 matching over 10 bases. The sequencing here drew on CD8+ T cells from cultured PBMCs, taken from culture after CMV antigen stimulation. The clonotype comes from a human donor in good health (CMV status not recorded). Some clones in this sample may be carry-over from other donors' samples. The CDR3: CASSATGGAGGYEQYF. In DNA, the CDR3 is TGTGCCAGCAGTGCGACAGGGGGCGCGGGGGGATACGAGCAGTACTTC.